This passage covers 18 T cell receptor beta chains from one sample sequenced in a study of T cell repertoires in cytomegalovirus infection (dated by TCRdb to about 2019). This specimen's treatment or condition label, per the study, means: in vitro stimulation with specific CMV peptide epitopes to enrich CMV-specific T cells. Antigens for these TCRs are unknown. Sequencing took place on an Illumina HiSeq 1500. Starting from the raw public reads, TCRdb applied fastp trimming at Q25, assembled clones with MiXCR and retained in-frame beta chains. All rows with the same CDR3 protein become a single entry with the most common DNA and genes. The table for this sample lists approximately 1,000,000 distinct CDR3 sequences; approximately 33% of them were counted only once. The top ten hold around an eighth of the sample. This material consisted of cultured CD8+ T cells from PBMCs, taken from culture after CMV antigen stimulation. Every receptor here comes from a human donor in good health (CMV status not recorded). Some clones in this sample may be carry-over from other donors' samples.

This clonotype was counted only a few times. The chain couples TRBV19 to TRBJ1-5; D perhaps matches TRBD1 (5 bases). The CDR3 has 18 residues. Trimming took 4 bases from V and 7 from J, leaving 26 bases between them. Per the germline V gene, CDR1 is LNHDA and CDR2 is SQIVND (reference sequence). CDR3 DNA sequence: TGTGCCAGTAGTACCTCAGGTTTAAAGAGCCCCCGGGGCCAGCCCCAGCATTTT. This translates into CASSTSGLKSPRGQPQHF.

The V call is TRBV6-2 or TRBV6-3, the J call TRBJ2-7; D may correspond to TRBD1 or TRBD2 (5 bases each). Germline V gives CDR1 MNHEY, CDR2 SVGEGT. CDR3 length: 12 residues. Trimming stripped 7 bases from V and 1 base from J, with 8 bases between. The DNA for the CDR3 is TGTGCCAGCATGGGGGAGTCCTACGAGCAGTACTTC. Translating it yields CASMGESYEQYF.

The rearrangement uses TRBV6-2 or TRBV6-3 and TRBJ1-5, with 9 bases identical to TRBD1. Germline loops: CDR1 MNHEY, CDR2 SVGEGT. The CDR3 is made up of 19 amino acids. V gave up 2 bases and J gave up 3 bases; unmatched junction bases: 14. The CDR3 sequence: CASSYKRGDREAINQPQHF. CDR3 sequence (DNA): TGTGCCAGCAGTTACAAACGCGGGGACAGGGAGGCGATCAATCAGCCCCAGCATTTT.

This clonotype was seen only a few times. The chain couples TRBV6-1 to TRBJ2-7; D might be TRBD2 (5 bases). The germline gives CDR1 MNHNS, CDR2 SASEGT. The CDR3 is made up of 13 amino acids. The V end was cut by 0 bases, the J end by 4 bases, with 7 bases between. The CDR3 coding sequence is TGTGCCAGCAGTGAAGCGCGGGCGTACGAGCAGTACGTC. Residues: CASSEARAYEQYV.

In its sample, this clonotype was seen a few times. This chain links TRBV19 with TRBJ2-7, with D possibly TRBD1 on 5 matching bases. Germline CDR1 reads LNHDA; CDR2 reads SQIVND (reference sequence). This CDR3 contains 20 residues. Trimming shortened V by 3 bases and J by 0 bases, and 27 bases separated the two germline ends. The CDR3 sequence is CASSISLRRKRTKPSYEQYV. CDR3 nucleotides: TGTGCCAGTAGTATTTCGTTGAGACGGAAACGGACAAAGCCCTCCTACGAGCAGTACGTC.

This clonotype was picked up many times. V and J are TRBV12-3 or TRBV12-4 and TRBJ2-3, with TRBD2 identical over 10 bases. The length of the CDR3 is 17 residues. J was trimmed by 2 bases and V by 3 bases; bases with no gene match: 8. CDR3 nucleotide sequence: TGTGCCAGCAGTTTCGACCTAGCGGGGGACCTCACAGATACGCAGTATTTT. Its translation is CASSFDLAGDLTDTQYF.

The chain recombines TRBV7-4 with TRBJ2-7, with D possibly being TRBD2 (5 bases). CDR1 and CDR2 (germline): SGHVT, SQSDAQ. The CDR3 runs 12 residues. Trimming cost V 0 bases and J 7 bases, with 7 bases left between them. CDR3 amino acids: CASSLASGEQYV. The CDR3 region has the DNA TGTGCCAGCAGCTTAGCCAGCGGTGAGCAGTACGTC.

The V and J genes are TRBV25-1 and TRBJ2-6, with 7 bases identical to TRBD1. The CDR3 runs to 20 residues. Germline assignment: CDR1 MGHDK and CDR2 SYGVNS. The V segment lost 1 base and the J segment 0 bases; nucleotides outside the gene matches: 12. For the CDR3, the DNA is TGTGCCAGCAGTGAATTTTTTCCCGGGACAGACGACTCTGGGGCCAACGTCCTGACTTTC. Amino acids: CASSEFFPGTDDSGANVLTF.

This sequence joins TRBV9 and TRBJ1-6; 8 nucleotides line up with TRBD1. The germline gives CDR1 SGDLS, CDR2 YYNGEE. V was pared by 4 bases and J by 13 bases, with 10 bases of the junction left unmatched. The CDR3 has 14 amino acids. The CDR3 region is CASSSTGDPSPLHF. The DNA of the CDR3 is TGTGCCAGCAGCTCGACAGGGGATCCCTCCCCCCTCCACTTT.

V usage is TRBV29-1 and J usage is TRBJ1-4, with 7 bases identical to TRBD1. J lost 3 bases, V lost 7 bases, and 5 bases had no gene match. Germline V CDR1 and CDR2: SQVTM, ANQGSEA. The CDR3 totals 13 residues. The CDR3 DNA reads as TGCAGCGGGGGGGACAGCTCTAATGAAAAACTGTTTTTT. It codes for CSGGDSSNEKLFF.

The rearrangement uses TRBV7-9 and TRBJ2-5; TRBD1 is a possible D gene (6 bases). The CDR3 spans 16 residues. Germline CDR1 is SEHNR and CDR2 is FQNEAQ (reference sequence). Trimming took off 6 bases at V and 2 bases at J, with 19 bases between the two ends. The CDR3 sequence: CASSYNGLDRQETQYF. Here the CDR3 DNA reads TGTGCCAGCAGTTATAATGGGTTGGACAGACAAGAGACCCAGTACTTC. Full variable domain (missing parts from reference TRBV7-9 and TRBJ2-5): DTGVSQNPRHKITKRGQNVTFRCDPISEHNRLYWYRQTLGQGPEFLTYFQNEAQLEKSRLLSDRFSAERPKGSFSTLEIQRTEQGDSAMYLCASSYNGLDRQETQYFGPGTRLLVL.

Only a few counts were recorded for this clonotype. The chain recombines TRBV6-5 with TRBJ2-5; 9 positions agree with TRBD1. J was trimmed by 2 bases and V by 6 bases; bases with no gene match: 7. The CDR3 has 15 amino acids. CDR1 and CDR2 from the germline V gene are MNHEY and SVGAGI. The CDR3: CASSRGTGLQETQYF. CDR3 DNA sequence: TGTGCCAGCAGCCGCGGGACAGGGTTACAAGAGACCCAGTACTTC.

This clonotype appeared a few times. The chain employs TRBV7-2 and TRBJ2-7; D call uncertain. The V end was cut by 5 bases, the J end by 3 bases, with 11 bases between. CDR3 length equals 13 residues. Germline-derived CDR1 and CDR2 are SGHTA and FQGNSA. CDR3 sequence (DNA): TGTGCCAGCAGCGACGGACCAAGCTACGAGCAGTACTTC. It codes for CASSDGPSYEQYF.

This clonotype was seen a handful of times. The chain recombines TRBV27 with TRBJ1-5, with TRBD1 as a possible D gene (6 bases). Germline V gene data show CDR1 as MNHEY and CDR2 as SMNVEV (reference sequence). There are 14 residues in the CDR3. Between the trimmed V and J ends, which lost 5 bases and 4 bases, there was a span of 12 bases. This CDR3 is CASSEGGWNQPQHF. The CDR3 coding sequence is TGTGCCAGCAGTGAGGGGGGGTGGAATCAGCCCCAGCATTTT.

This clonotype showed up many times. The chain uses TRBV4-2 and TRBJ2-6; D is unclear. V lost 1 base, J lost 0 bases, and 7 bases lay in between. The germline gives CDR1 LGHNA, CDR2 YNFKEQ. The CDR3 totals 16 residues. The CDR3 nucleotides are TGTGCCAGCAGCCAAGGAGAGAGCTCTGGGGCCAACGTCCTGACTTTC. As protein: CASSQGESSGANVLTF.

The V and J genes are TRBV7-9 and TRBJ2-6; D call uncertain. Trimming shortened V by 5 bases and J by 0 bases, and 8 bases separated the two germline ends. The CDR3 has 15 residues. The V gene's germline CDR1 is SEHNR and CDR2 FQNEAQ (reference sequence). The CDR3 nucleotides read TGTGCCAGCAGCCCTACCCTCTCTGGGGCCAACGTCCTGACTTTC. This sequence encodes CASSPTLSGANVLTF.

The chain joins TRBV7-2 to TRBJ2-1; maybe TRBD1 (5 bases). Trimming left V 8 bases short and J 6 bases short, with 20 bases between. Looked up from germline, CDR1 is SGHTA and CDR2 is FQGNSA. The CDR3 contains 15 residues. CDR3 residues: CASRGMDTRCNEQFF. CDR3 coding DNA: TGTGCCAGCCGAGGTATGGACACCCGATGCAATGAGCAGTTCTTC.

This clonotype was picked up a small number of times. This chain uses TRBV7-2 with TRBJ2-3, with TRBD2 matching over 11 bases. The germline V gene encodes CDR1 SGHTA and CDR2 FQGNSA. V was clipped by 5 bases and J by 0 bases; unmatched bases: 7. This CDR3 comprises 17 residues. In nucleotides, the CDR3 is TGTGCCAGCAGCCCCCTTCCTAGCGGGAGGAGCACAGATACGCAGTATTTT. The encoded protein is CASSPLPSGRSTDTQYF.